The present TCR beta chain was sequenced within a study of blood T cell repertoires in COVID-19. Looking at the study overall: The samples span acute and convalescent COVID-19 from the United States, Italy and Spain.

Original data processing: For nucleated cells, counts were estimated from reference gene primer amplification. The method was immunoSEQ multiplex PCR; TCRdb's version includes in-frame clones alone and lacks a portion of them. The V and J calls and clone size were taken over from that table, and D and trimming were inferred from the DNA. Altogether 350,000 to 500,000 clones are present, roughly 84% being singletons, with the ten largest covering approximately 1.3%. The CDR3 is 13 residues long. V was cut by 3 bases and J by 0 bases, with 6 bases left in between. CDR1 is LNHNV, CDR2 YYDKDF, per germline (reference sequence). In this sample, this clone turned up a few times.

The receptor's source is a woman aged 18-30 years who had been exposed to COVID-19. The chain recombines TRBV15 with TRBJ2-7, with D possibly matching TRBD1 (6 bases). Sequencing was carried out using PBMCs or T cells enriched from blood (not recorded which). CDR3 protein: CATSRGHSYEQYF. CDR3 nucleotide sequence: TGTGCCACCAGCAGGGGACACTCCTACGAGCAGTACTTC.